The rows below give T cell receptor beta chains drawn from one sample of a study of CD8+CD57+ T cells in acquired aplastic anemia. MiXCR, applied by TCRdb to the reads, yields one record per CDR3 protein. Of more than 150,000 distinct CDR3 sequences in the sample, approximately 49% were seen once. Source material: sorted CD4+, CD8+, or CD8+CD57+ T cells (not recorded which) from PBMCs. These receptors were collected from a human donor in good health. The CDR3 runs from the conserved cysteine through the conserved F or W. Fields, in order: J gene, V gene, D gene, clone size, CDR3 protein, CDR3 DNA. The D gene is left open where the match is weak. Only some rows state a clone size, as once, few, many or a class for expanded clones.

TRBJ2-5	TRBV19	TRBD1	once	CATRDRPVGTQYF	TGTGCCACCCGGGACAGGCCTGTTGGGACCCAGTACTTC
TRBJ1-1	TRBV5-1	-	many	CASSLWPNTEAFF	TGCGCCAGCAGCCTGTGGCCCAACACTGAAGCTTTCTTT
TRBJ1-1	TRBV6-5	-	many	CASSYGQRDTEAFF	TGTGCCAGCAGCTACGGACAGCGAGACACTGAAGCTTTCTTT
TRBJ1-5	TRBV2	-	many	CASTEVGARQPQHF	TGTGCCAGCACCGAGGTGGGGGCCCGGCAGCCCCAGCATTTT
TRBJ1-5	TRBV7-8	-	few	CASSLAREQPQHF	TGTGCCAGCAGCTTAGCTAGGGAGCAGCCCCAGCATTTT
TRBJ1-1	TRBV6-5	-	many	CASSYRSNTEAFF	TGTGCCAGCAGTTACCGGTCGAACACTGAAGCTTTCTTT
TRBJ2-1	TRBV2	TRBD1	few	CASTSGTGAFNEQFF	TGTGCCAGCACCTCCGGGACAGGGGCATTCAATGAGCAGTTCTTC
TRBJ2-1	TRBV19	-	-	CTSRKGQNNEQFF	TGTACCAGTAGAAAGGGACAAAACAATGAGCAGTTCTTC
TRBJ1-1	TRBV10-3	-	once	CAIRDNMNTEAFF	TGTGCCATCAGGGACAACATGAACACTGAAGCTTTCTTT
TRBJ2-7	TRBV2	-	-	CASSGSVVPTKQYF	TGTGCCAGCAGTGGGTCGGTTGTTCCTACGAAGCAGTACTTC
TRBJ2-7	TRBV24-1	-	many	CATSAVGSHEQYF	TGTGCCACCAGTGCGGTAGGGTCGCACGAGCAGTACTTC
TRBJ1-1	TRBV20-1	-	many	CSARDSGRRNTEAFF	TGCAGTGCTAGAGATTCCGGACGGCGAAACACTGAAGCTTTCTTT
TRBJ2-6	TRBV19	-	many	CASTQRSGANVLTF	TGTGCCAGTACCCAAAGGTCTGGGGCCAACGTCCTGACTTTC
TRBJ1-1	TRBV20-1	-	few	CSASSPITGMVQAFF	TGCAGTGCTAGCTCCCCTATAACAGGGATGGTCCAAGCTTTCTTT
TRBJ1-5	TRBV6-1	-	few	CASSEQGRGQPQHF	TGTGCCAGCAGTGAACAGGGACGTGGCCAGCCCCAGCATTTT
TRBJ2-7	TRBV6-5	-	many	CASRKRGNSYEQYF	TGTGCCAGCAGAAAGAGGGGGAACTCCTACGAGCAGTACTTC
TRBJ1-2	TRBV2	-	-	CASTIHRQDYGYTF	TGTGCCAGCACGATACATCGGCAGGACTATGGCTACACCTTC
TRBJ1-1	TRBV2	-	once	CASSTGWTNTEAFF	TGTGCCAGCAGTACAGGGTGGACGAACACTGAAGCTTTCTTT